The rows below give T cell receptor beta chains drawn from one sample of a study of naive and memory T cell subsets. TCRdb re-analysed the 5' RACE reads in MiXCR, keeping a single row per CDR3 protein. The sample holds some 60,000 distinct CDR3 sequences, more than 7.5% seen once. These receptors all come from a female donor in good health. The CDR3 runs from the conserved cysteine through the conserved F or W. The D gene is left open where the match is weak. The size field is filled for only some rows; it gives once, few, many or a size class.

j_gene,v_gene,d_gene,abundance,CDR3nt,CDR3aa
TRBJ1-5,TRBV7-2,-,few,TGTGCCAGCAGCTCATTCCCCGGGAAAAATAGCAATCAGCCCCAGCATTTT,CASSSFPGKNSNQPQHF
TRBJ2-3,TRBV28,TRBD2,-,TGTGCCAGCAGTTTATCGGTCGGGATAGCGGGGGACACAGATACGCAGTATTTT,CASSLSVGIAGDTDTQYF
TRBJ1-4,TRBV7-9,-,-,TGTGCCAGCAGCTCCGCCGTTGGGGTAATGGGTGAAAAACTGTTTTTT,CASSSAVGVMGEKLFF
TRBJ2-6,TRBV27,TRBD1,few,TGTGCCAGCAGGCCATTGGGACAGGGGTCTTCCGGGGCCAACGTCCTGACTTTC,CASRPLGQGSSGANVLTF
TRBJ1-2,TRBV29-1,TRBD1,many,TGCAGCGTTCGTGTGTCGGACAGGGCTAACTATGGCTACACCTTC,CSVRVSDRANYGYTF
TRBJ2-3,TRBV11-2,-,many,TGTGCCAGCAGCTTAGACGGGGCAGGGAGAAGCACAGATACGCAGTATTTT,CASSLDGAGRSTDTQYF
TRBJ1-4,TRBV18,-,few,TGTGCCAGCTCACAACATGGGCATGGGACTAATGAAAAACTGTTTTTT,CASSQHGHGTNEKLFF
TRBJ1-5,TRBV19,-,few,TGTGCCAGTAGTATATCGGGGTCTGGTGAGCCCCAGCATTTT,CASSISGSGEPQHF
TRBJ1-2,TRBV4-2,-,-,TGTGCCAGCAGCCAACCCGGACAGCCACATGGCGACACCTTC,CASSQPGQPHGDTF
TRBJ1-6,TRBV30,TRBD1,-,TGTGCCTGGAGTGTAGAACAGGGGTATTCACCCCTCCACTTT,CAWSVEQGYSPLHF
TRBJ2-3,TRBV5-1,-,many,TGCGCCAGCAGCTTGGTGCCCAGAAGAAGCACAGATACGCAGTATTTT,CASSLVPRRSTDTQYF
TRBJ1-3,TRBV19,-,-,TGTGCCACTCAAGGCGTAGGGGGAACTGGAAACACCATATATTTT,CATQGVGGTGNTIYF
TRBJ1-1,TRBV7-9,-,many,TGTGCCAGCAGCTACACAGACACTGAAGCTTTCTTT,CASSYTDTEAFF
TRBJ1-4,TRBV20-1,-,many,TGCAGTGCTGGACGGACTGCAACTAATGAAAAACTGTTTTTT,CSAGRTATNEKLFF
TRBJ2-2,TRBV21-1,-,many,TGTGCCACCGTCGCAGGCGCGAACACCGGGGAGCTGTTTTTT,CATVAGANTGELFF
TRBJ2-2,TRBV29-1,-,many,TGCAGCGTCGCCGACAGAAACACCGGGGAGCTGTTTTTT,CSVADRNTGELFF
TRBJ1-5,TRBV12-1,-,-,TGTGCCAGCAGGTACTCTGAGGGGTGCAATCAGCCCCAGCATTTT,CASRYSEGCNQPQHF
TRBJ2-5,TRBV18,TRBD2,many,TGTGCCAGCTCCCTCATTACCCAGACTAGCAGCGCGGCGGAGACCCAGTACTTC,CASSLITQTSSAAETQYF
TRBJ2-5,TRBV12-3/TRBV12-4,TRBD1,many,TGTGCCAGCAGCCTGGGGGACAGGGTGTACGAGACCCAGTACTTC,CASSLGDRVYETQYF
TRBJ2-7,TRBV4-1,TRBD1,few,TGCGCCAGCAGCCAACAAGGACAGGGGTACGAGCAGTACTTC,CASSQQGQGYEQYF
TRBJ2-7,TRBV5-1,-,few,TGCGCCAGCAGCGGGGGGGCAAGACGGGTCAACGAGCAGTACTTC,CASSGGARRVNEQYF
TRBJ2-7,TRBV7-9,TRBD1,many,TGTGCCAGCAGCTTAGCGTCGACAGGGGGCGAGCAGTACTTC,CASSLASTGGEQYF
TRBJ1-6,TRBV6-2/TRBV6-3,-,many,TGTGCCAGCAGTTACTCGATAGCCAGACGGAATTCACCCCTCCACTTT,CASSYSIARRNSPLHF
TRBJ2-1,TRBV6-1,TRBD2,-,TGTGCCAGCAGGGAACTAGCGGGGTACAATGAGCAGTTCTTC,CASRELAGYNEQFF